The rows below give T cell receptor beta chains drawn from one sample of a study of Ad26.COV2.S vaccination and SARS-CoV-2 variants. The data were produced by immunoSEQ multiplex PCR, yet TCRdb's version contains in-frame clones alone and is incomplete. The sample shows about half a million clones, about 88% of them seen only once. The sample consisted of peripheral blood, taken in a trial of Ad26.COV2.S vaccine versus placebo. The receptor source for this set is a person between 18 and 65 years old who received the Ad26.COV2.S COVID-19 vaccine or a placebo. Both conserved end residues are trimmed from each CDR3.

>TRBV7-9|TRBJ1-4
ASSLGATNEKLF
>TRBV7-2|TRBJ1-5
ASSFIEGQPQH
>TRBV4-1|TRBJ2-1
ASSQEGGGLPGWGEQF
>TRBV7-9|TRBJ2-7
ASSLEGGDGYEQY
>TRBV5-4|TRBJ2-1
ASSPDPGPSSYNEQF
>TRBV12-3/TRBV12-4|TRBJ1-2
ASRVTGSYGYT
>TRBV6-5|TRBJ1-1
ASSYMGNTEAF
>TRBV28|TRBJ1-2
ASSLPGQGYGYT
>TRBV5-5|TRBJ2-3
ASSPPSTDTQY
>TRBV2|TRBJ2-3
ASGAGEGDTQY
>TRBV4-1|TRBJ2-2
ASSQDPTTGELF
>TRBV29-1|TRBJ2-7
SARGLAGGAYEQY
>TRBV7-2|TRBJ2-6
ASRPTVSSGANVLT
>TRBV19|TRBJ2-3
ASSIRTSGGLTDTQY
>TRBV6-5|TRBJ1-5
ASSQVFDQPQH
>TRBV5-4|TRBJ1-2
ASSLAGFGYT
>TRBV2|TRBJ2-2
ASSHNAWTGSTGELF
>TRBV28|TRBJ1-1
ASKPGADTEAF
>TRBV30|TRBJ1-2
AWSVGGFYGYT
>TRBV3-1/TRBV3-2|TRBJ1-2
ASSQGAQGYT
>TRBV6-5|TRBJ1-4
ASSYKAGIGNEKLF
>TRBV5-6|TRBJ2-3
ASSPDRGRWADTQY
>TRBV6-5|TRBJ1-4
ASSQSPSTNEKLF
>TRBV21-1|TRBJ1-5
ASNQGPEPQH
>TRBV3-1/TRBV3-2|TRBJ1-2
ASSQADRRLQGGYT
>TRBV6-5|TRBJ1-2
ASSPDRANYGYT
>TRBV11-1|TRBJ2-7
ASSLSGTGIGLTY
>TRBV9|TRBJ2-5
ASSPTLGGAETQY
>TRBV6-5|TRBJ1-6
ASRPDRAYNSPLH
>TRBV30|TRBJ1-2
AWSVTAYGYT
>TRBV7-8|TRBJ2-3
ASSLEQTSGTADTQY
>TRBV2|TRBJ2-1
ASSVRGNEQF
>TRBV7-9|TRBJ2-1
AIQTSGRAHEQF
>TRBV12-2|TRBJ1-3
ASRLALDRRGGNTIY
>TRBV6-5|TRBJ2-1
ASSTAAYNEQF
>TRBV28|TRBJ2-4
ASSLGTGVAKNIQY
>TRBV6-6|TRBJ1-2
ASSHYPQGNYGYT
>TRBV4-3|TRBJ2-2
ASSRHLALPGELF
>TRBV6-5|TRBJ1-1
ASSYGGGGVGTEAF
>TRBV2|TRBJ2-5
ASRGARETQY
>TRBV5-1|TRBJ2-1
ASSSGQGNEQF
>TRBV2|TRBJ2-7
ASSPSRGRTYEQY
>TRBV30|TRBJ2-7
AWTQGSSLSSYEQY
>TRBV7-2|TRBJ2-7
ASSPRTSGPYEQY
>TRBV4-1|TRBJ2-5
ASSHQETQY
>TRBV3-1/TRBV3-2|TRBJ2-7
ASSQEDSSSYEQY
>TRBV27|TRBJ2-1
ASRPGFRTDEQF
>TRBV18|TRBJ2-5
ASSGTVGYQETQY
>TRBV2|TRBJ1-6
ASRGRGGHNSPLH
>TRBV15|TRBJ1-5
ATSRDSRVSNQPQH
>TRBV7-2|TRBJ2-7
ASSLGLAGGRVPYEQY
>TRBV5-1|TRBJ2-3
ASSLVVAGTDTQY